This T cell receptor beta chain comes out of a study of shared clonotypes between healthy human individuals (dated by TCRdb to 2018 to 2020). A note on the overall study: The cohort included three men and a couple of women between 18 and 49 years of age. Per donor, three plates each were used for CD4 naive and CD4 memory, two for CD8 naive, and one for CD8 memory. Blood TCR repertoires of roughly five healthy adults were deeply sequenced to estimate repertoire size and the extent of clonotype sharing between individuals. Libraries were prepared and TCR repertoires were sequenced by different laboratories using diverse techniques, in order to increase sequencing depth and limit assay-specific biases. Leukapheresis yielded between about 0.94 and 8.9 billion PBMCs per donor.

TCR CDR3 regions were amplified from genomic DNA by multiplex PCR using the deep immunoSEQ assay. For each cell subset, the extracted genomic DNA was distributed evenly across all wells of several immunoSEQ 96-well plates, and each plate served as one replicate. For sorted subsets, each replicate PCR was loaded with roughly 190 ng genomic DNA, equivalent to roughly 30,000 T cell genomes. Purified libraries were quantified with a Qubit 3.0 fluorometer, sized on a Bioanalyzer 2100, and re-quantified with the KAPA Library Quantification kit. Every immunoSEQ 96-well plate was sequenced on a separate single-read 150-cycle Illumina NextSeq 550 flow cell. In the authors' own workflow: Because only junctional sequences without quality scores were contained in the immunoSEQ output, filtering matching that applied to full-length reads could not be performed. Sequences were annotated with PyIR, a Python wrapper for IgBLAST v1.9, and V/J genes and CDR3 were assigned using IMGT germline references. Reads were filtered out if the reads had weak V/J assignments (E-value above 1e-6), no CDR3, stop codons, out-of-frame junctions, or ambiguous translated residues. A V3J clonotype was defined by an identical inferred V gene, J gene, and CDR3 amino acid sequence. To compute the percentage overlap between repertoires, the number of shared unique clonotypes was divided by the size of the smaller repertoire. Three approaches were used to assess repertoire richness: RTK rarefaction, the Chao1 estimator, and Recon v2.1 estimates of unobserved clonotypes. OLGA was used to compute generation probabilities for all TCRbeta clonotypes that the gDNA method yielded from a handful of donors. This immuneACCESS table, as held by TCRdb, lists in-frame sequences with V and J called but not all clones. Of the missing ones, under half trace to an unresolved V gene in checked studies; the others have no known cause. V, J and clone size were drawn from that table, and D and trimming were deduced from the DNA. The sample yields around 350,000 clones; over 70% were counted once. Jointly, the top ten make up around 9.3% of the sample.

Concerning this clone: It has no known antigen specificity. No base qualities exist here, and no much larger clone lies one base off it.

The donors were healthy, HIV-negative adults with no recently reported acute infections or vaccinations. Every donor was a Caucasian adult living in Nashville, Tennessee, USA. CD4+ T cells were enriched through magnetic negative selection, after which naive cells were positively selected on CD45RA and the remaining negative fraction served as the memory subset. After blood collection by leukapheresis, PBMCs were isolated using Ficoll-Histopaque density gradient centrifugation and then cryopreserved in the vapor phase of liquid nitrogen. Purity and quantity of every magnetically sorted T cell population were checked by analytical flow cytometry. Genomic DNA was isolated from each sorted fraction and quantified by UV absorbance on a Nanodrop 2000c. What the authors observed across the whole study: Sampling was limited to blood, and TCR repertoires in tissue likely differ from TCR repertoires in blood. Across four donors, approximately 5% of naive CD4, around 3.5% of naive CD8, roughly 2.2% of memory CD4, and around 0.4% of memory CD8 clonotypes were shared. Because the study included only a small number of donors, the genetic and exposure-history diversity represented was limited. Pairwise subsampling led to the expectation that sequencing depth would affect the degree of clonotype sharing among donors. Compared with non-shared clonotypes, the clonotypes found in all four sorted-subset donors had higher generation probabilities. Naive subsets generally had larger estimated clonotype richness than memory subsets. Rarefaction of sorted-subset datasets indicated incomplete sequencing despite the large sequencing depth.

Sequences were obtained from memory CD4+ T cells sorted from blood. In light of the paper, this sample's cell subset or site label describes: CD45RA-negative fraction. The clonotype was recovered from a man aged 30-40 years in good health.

The DNA reads TGTGCCAGCAGCTTAAGGAGTACCACCGGGGGACTAGTTATCAATGAGCAGTTCTTC. This gives the protein CASSLRSTTGGLVINEQFF. The chain is encoded by TRBV7-8 joined to TRBJ2-1, and 8 junction bases match TRBD2. Germline trimming amounts to 2 bases on V and 6 bases on J, with 18 as the count of junction bases outside the gene matches. The germline V gene yields SGHVS for CDR1 and FQNEAQ for CDR2. Including the terminal cysteine and phenylalanine, the CDR3 comprises 19 residues. The sequence is cut down to CDR3 DNA, 57 bases in frame from base 1.